This TCR beta chain was recorded in a study of control samples from healthy donors and cancer patients. After removal of 3 bases from V and 4 bases from J, the junction contained 9 bases not matched to a gene. Germline assignment: CDR1 GTSNPN and CDR2 SVGIG (reference sequence). This CDR3 is built from 16 residues. The protocol was immunoSEQ multiplex PCR, while the TCRdb copy is restricted to in-frame clones and leaves out a portion. The sample has 120,000 or so clones, approximately 90% seen once. The sequence derives from a man aged 25 to 45 in good health. Input material: blood. The J gene is TRBJ2-6, the V gene TRBV30; 7 positions match TRBD1. Here the CDR3 reads CAWRPTTGEGANVLTF. The CDR3 region has the DNA TGTGCCTGGAGGCCCACTACAGGGGAAGGGGCCAACGTCCTGACTTTC. The whole variable domain, filled in from reference TRBV30 and TRBJ2-6, reads SQTIHQWPATLVQPVGSPLSLECTVEGTSNPNLYWYRQAAGRGLQLLFYSVGIGQISSEVPQNLSASRPQDRQFILSSKKLLLSDSGFYLCAWRPTTGEGANVLTFGAGSRLTVL.